The 2 T cell receptor beta chains given below trace back to one sample, sequenced in a study of graft-versus-host responses after intestinal transplantation. Assay: immunoSEQ multiplex PCR; the TCRdb copy retains only in-frame clones and omits some. The data contain tens of thousands of clones, 85% to 90% of them singletons. The antigens of these receptors remain unknown. Sequencing used unstimulated CD4+ T cells sorted from spleen or lymph node cells, obtained before intestinal transplant. The origin of the receptors is a human donor who received an intestinal transplant.

The gene calls are TRBV10-3 and TRBJ1-3; a possible D gene is TRBD1 (5 bases). The CDR3 consists of 14 residues. Between the trimmed V and J ends, which lost 10 bases and 0 bases, there was a span of 13 bases. CDR1 ENHRY and CDR2 SYGVKD come from the germline V gene. The CDR3 bases are TGTGCCACCAGGGAGAGCGGCTCTGGAAACACCATATATTTT. Its translation: CATRESGSGNTIYF.

V is TRBV5-1 and J is TRBJ2-1, with D tentatively TRBD2 (6 bases). The CDR3 covers 14 residues. Trimming removed 4 bases at V and 5 bases at J, with 13 bases between. Looked up from germline, CDR1 is SGHRS and CDR2 is YFSETQ. CDR3 in amino acids: CASSPYGGHNEQFF. The CDR3 DNA is TGCGCCAGCAGCCCTTACGGGGGTCACAATGAGCAGTTCTTC.